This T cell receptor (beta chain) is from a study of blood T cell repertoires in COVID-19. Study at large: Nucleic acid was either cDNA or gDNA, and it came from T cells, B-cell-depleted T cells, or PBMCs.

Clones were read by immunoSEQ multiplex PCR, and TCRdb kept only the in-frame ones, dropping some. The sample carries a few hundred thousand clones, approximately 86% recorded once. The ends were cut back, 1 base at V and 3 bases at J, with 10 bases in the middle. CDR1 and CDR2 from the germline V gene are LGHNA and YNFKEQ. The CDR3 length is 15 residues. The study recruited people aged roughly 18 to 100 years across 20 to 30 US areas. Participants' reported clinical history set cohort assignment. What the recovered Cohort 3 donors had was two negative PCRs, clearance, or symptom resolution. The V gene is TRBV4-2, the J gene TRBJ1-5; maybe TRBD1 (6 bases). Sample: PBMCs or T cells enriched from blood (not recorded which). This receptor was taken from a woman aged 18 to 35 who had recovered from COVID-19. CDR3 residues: CASSQAQGDNQPQHF. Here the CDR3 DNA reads TGTGCCAGCAGCCAAGCACAGGGCGACAATCAGCCCCAGCATTTT.